The 22 T cell receptor beta chains below come from one sample, sequenced in a study of blood T cell repertoires in COVID-19. The method was immunoSEQ multiplex PCR; TCRdb's version includes in-frame clones alone and lacks a portion of them. The sample lists around 180,000 clones, around 80% occurring once. The sample consisted of peripheral blood. These TCRs come from a man in his 70s with active or convalescent COVID-19.

The chain uses TRBV28 and TRBJ1-4; 8 bases fit TRBD1. Trimming took 8 bases from V and 6 from J; bases not matched to a gene: 14. CDR3 length: 16 amino acids. Germline V lookup: CDR1 MDHEN, CDR2 SYDVKM. The CDR3 region is CASETAGGASHEKLFF. In nucleotides, the CDR3 is TGTGCCAGCGAAACGGCAGGGGGCGCATCTCATGAAAAACTGTTTTTT.

This clone was seen a handful of times. This sequence joins TRBV5-6 and TRBJ1-1; no clear D. Per the germline V gene, CDR1 is SGHDT and CDR2 is YYEEEE. Trimming cost V 1 base and J 7 bases, with 14 bases left between them. The CDR3 loop spans 14 amino acids. The CDR3 coding sequence is TGTGCCAGCAGCTTGAGGTGGGGAGAGAGTGAAGCTTTCTTT. This codes for CASSLRWGESEAFF.

J is TRBJ2-7 and V is TRBV7-7; a possible D gene is TRBD1 (6 bases). Trimming removed 3 bases at V and 2 bases at J, with 11 bases between. Germline V lookup: CDR1 SSHAT, CDR2 FNYEAQ (reference sequence). CDR3 length: 14 amino acids. CDR3 DNA: TGTGCCAGCAGCTTCACGGGACAAACCTACGAGCAGTACTTC. Residues: CASSFTGQTYEQYF.

The chain recombines TRBV4-2 with TRBJ2-1, with 16 bases fitting TRBD2. Trimming removed 4 bases from V and 5 bases from J; junction bases left unmatched: 8. This CDR3 is built from 18 residues. The germline V gene encodes CDR1 LGHNA and CDR2 YNFKEQ. The CDR3 DNA reads as TGTGCCAGCAGCCCGGGACTAGCGGGGGGGCTTTGGGACAATGAGCAGTTCTTC. Amino acids: CASSPGLAGGLWDNEQFF.

V gene TRBV5-4 combines with J gene TRBJ2-3, with D perhaps TRBD1 (6 bases). Trimming cost V 1 base and J 0 bases, with 12 bases left between them. Per the germline V gene, CDR1 is SGHNT and CDR2 is YYREEE (reference sequence). This CDR3 has 16 amino acids. This CDR3 is CASSLLLGASTDTQYF. As DNA, the CDR3 is TGTGCCAGCAGCTTGTTGCTGGGGGCGAGCACAGATACGCAGTATTTT.

This clone was detected only once. The chain joins TRBV30 to TRBJ1-4; D remains ambiguous. Deletions cut 2 bases from V and 3 bases from J, with 10 bases between. Germline CDR1 is GTSNPN and CDR2 is SVGIG (reference sequence). The CDR3 extends over 14 amino acids. CDR3 residues: CAWSTNSANEKLFF. CDR3 DNA: TGTGCCTGGAGTACGAACAGTGCTAATGAAAAACTGTTTTTT.

The chain has TRBV29-1 and TRBJ2-7, with a tentative D call TRBD2 (7 bases). Germline V CDR1 and CDR2: SQVTM, ANQGSEA. This CDR3 region has 14 residues. Trimming removed 8 bases from V and 6 bases from J, with 23 bases in between. This CDR3 reads CSTRLGGALGEQYF. In DNA form, the CDR3 reads TGCAGCACCCGGTTGGGGGGGGCATTGGGCGAGCAGTACTTC.

The J gene is TRBJ1-2, the V gene TRBV15; D is unresolved. V was shortened by 1 base and J by 8 bases, with 20 bases between the two germline ends. The CDR3 spans 16 residues. Germline V CDR1 and CDR2: LNHNV, YYDKDF (reference sequence). This CDR3 reads CATSRGGEALGRGYTF. As DNA, the CDR3 is TGTGCCACCAGCAGAGGCGGGGAGGCCTTGGGGAGAGGCTACACCTTC.

V and J are TRBV4-3 and TRBJ2-6; TRBD2 matches at 7 bases. The CDR3 runs 18 residues. V dropped 0 bases and J dropped 0; count of bases not matched to a gene: 5. Germline V gene lookup returns CDR1 LGHNA and CDR2 YSLEER. The CDR3 sequence is CASSQDPSGRSGANVLTF. For the CDR3, the DNA is TGCGCCAGCAGCCAAGACCCTAGCGGCCGCTCTGGGGCCAACGTCCTGACTTTC.

This sequence joins TRBV5-8 and TRBJ2-3, with 7 bases that match TRBD2. The V gene end was trimmed by 4 bases and the J gene end by 2 bases; junction bases not matched to a gene: 13. The CDR3 is made up of 17 amino acids. From germline, CDR1 is SGHTS and CDR2 YDEGEE. CDR3 protein: CASSPWGLAVNTDTQYF. The CDR3 bases are TGTGCCAGCAGCCCCTGGGGCCTAGCGGTAAACACAGATACGCAGTATTTT.

V gene TRBV2 combines with J gene TRBJ2-1, with D uncertain. V gave up 5 bases and J gave up 5 bases, with 10 bases separating them. The CDR3 sequence is 13 residues long. Germline V lookup: CDR1 SNHLY, CDR2 FYNNEI. The chain's CDR3 is CASSSLLNNEQFF. The CDR3 nucleotides read TGTGCCAGCAGTAGCCTTCTCAACAATGAGCAGTTCTTC.

V usage is TRBV3-1 (or the pseudogene TRBV3-2) and J usage is TRBJ1-2; D gene uncertain. This CDR3 contains 13 residues. The germline V gene has CDR1 LGHDT and CDR2 YNNKEL (reference sequence). The V and J ends lost 1 base and 8 bases respectively, with 11 bases between them. Written as DNA, the CDR3 is TGTGCCAGCAGCCAAGCCGACCGCGGAGGCTACACCTTC. Encoded protein: CASSQADRGGYTF.

The rearrangement joins TRBV6-5 to TRBJ2-3; tentatively, D is TRBD2 (6 bases). Trimming took 1 base from V and 0 from J, leaving 8 bases between them. This CDR3 has 15 residues. Germline CDR1 and CDR2: MNHEY and SVGAGI. This CDR3 is CASSYLGGSTDTQYF. DNA for the CDR3: TGTGCCAGCAGTTACTTGGGAGGAAGCACAGATACGCAGTATTTT.

This clone was found many times. The chain couples TRBV2 to TRBJ2-2; possibly TRBD1 for D (5 bases). The V gene's germline CDR1 is SNHLY and CDR2 FYNNEI. This CDR3 comprises 12 residues. Between the trimmed V and J ends, which lost 5 bases and 8 bases, there was a span of 9 bases. CDR3 nucleotides: TGTGCCAGCAGTCAACAGGCGGGGGAGCTGTTTTTT. Its translation is CASSQQAGELFF.

The rearrangement joins TRBV7-9 to TRBJ2-5, with 13 positions matching TRBD2. The germline gives CDR1 SEHNR, CDR2 FQNEAQ (reference sequence). This CDR3 is built from 17 residues. The junction had 11 bases not matched to a gene; V was cut back by 5 bases and J by 5 bases. The CDR3 is CASSPSGTSGIGETQYF. Written as DNA, the CDR3 is TGTGCCAGCAGCCCCTCCGGGACTAGCGGGATCGGGGAGACCCAGTACTTC.

The genes are TRBV19 and TRBJ2-1, with 13 bases that match TRBD2. The CDR3 runs 18 residues. Germline CDR1 is LNHDA and CDR2 is SQIVND (reference sequence). The V gene end was trimmed by 4 bases and the J gene end by 0 bases; junction bases not matched to a gene: 6. CDR3 protein: CASSNTGTSGVSYNEQFF. The CDR3 DNA follows: TGTGCCAGTAGTAACACCGGGACTAGCGGGGTCTCCTACAATGAGCAGTTCTTC.

This rearrangement joins TRBV6-6 to TRBJ2-7, with 9 bases that match TRBD2. The CDR3 spans 14 residues. With V trimmed by 5 bases and J by 3 bases, 5 bases remained unmatched. The germline V gene encodes CDR1 MNHNY and CDR2 SVGAGI (reference sequence). Here the CDR3 DNA reads TGTGCCAGCAGTAGACTAGCGGAGAGCTACGAGCAGTACTTC. Translating gives CASSRLAESYEQYF.

The V gene is TRBV3-1 (or the pseudogene TRBV3-2), the J gene TRBJ2-2; unclear D gene. The CDR3 runs 14 residues. V was shortened by 2 bases and J by 2 bases, with 6 bases between the two germline ends. The V gene's germline CDR1 is LGHDT and CDR2 YNNKEL (reference sequence). CDR3 sequence (DNA): TGTGCCAGCAGCCAACCCTATAACACCGGGGAGCTGTTTTTT. This translates into CASSQPYNTGELFF.

The chain employs TRBV28 and TRBJ2-7; unclear D gene. Germline lookup yields CDR1 MDHEN and CDR2 SYDVKM. The CDR3 length is 10 residues. Trimming pared 6 bases from V and 4 bases from J, leaving 4 bases between. The DNA for the CDR3 is TGTGCCAGCAGATCGTACGAGCAGTACTTC. Translating gives CASRSYEQYF.

This chain links TRBV3-1 (or the pseudogene TRBV3-2) with TRBJ1-2; D gene ambiguous. The V gene's germline CDR1 is LGHDT and CDR2 YNNKEL (reference sequence). V dropped 0 bases and J dropped 8 bases, with 13 bases sitting between them. The CDR3 sequence is 14 residues long. For the CDR3, the DNA is TGTGCCAGCAGCCAAGATCCTGTCAGTTCAGGCTACACCTTC. It codes for CASSQDPVSSGYTF.

This chain uses TRBV5-1 with TRBJ2-2; a weak D match, TRBD1 (6 bases). V lost 4 bases, J lost 5 bases, and 12 bases lay in between. Germline loops: CDR1 SGHRS, CDR2 YFSETQ. There are 14 residues in the CDR3. This chain's CDR3 is CASSTYQGTGELFF. The CDR3 DNA reads as TGCGCCAGCAGCACGTATCAGGGGACCGGGGAGCTGTTTTTT. Complete variable domain (other parts from reference TRBV5-1 and TRBJ2-2): KAGVTQTPRYLIKTRGQQVTLSCSPISGHRSVSWYQQTPGQGLQFLFEYFSETQRNKGNFPGRFSGRQFSNSRSEMNVSTLELGDSALYLCASSTYQGTGELFFGEGSRLTVL.

In this sample, this clone turned up once. One end of the junction is discordant with germline, which a read error may explain. The CDR3 DNA is TGTGCCAGCAGCTCGGACAGATCTCCCGTTAAGGACTTC. This encodes CASSSDRSPVKDF. The chain carries TRBV5-6 and TRBJ2-7; TRBD1 might be the D (6 bases). In germline, CDR1 is SGHDT, CDR2 YYEEEE. The length of the CDR3 is 13 residues.